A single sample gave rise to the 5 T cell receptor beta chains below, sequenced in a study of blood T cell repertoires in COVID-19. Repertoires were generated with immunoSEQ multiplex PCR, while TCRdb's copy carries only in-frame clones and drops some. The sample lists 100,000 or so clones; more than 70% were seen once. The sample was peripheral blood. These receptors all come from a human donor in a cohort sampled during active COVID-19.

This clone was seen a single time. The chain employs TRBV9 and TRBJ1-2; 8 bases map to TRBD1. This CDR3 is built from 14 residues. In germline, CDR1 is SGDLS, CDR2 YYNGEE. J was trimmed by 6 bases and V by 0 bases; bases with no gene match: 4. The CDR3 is CASSVDNRGDGYTF. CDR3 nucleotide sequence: TGTGCCAGCAGCGTAGATAACAGGGGGGATGGCTACACCTTC. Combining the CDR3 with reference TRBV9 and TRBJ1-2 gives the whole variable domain DSGVTQTPKHLITATGQRVTLRCSPRSGDLSVYWYQQSLDQGLQFLIQYYNGEERAKGNILERFSAQQFPDLHSELNLSSLELGDSALYFCASSVDNRGDGYTFGSGTRLTVV.

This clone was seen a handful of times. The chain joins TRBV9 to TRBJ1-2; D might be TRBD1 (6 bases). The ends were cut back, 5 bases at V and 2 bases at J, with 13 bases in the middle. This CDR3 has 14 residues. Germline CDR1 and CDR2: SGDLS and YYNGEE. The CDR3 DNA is TGTGCCAGCAGTGCAGGGGTCCTAAACTATGGCTACACCTTC. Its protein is CASSAGVLNYGYTF.

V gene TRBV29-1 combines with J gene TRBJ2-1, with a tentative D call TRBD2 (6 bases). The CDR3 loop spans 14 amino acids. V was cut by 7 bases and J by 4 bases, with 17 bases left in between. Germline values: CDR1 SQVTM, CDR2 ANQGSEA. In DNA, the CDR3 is TGCAGCGCTGGAGGGACGTCGAGATACAATGAGCAGTTCTTC. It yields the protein CSAGGTSRYNEQFF.

CDR3 residues: CASSLDRNQPQHF. The CDR3 nucleotides read TGTGCCAGCAGCCTCGACAGAAATCAGCCCCAGCATTTT. This rearrangement joins TRBV7-2 to TRBJ1-5, with D maybe TRBD1 (5 bases). Germline V gene data show CDR1 as SGHTA and CDR2 as FQGNSA. The CDR3 has 13 amino acids. The germline V and J ends were trimmed by 5 bases and 4 bases, with 9 bases remaining between them.

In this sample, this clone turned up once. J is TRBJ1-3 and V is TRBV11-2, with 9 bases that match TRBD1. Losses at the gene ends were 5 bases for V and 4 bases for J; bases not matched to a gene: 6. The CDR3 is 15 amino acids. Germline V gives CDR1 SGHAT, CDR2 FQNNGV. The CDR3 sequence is CASSPLGQGGNTIYF. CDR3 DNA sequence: TGTGCCAGCAGCCCACTCGGACAGGGGGGAAACACCATATATTTT.